The clone carrying this T cell receptor (beta chain) was counted a few times. The data are from a study of blood T cell repertoires in COVID-19. The wider study: COVID-19 samples from acute and convalescent phases originated in the United States, Italy and Spain. T cells, B-cell-depleted T cells, or PBMCs provided the cDNA or gDNA that served as material.

Original data processing: Amplification with reference gene primers provided the estimates of nucleated cell counts. The protocol was immunoSEQ multiplex PCR, while the TCRdb copy is restricted to in-frame clones and leaves out a portion. The D gene and trimming were derived from the DNA, and the V and J assignments and clone size from that table. The table has over 7,500 clones, roughly 86% seen once. Trimming left V 1 base short and J 6 bases short, with 7 bases between. This CDR3 is built from 14 residues. From germline, CDR1 is SGHAT and CDR2 FQNNGV. The TCR originated in a woman aged 55-69 years with active COVID-19. Source material: peripheral blood. This sequence joins TRBV11-2 and TRBJ1-6; perhaps TRBD1 as D (6 bases). The CDR3 loop is CASSLGRGNSPLHF. The CDR3 DNA reads TGTGCCAGCAGCTTAGGCAGGGGTAATTCACCCCTCCACTTT.